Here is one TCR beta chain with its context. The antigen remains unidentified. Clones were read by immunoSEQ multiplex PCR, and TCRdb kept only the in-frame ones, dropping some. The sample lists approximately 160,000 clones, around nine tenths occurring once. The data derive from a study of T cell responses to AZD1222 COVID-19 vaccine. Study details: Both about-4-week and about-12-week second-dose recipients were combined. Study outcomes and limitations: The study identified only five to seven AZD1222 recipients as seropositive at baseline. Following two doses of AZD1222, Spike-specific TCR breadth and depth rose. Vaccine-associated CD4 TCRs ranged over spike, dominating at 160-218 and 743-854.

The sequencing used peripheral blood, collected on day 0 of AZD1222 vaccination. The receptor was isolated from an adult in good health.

CDR3 in amino acids: CAWSVGSRSSYEQYF. CDR3 nucleotide sequence: TGTGCCTGGAGTGTGGGGTCTAGGAGCTCCTACGAGCAGTACTTC. The J gene is TRBJ2-7, the V gene TRBV30; D unresolved. V lost 0 bases, J lost 0 bases, and 12 bases lay in between. This CDR3 has 15 amino acids. CDR1 and CDR2 (germline): GTSNPN, SVGIG (reference sequence).